This record concerns one TCR beta chain sequence. The germline V gene encodes CDR1 SGHDN and CDR2 FVKESK. Deletions cut 4 bases from V and 3 bases from J, with 13 bases between. CDR3 length: 14 amino acids. Execution of the assay was at deep level. Splitting of each subset's genomic DNA was done evenly across several immunoSEQ plates. TCRdb's table, derived via immunoSEQ multiplex PCR, lists solely in-frame clones and lacks some. The sample records about 870,000 clones, 90% to 95% being singletons. This sample is part of a study of shared clonotypes between healthy human individuals. Across the whole study: The study enrolled a couple of women and a few men aged 18 to 49. Donors had three CD4 naive, three CD4 memory, two CD8 naive and one CD8 memory plate apiece.

Naive CD8 cells lacked CD45RO and underwent positive selection for CCR7, leaving out terminally differentiated effector memory CD45RA+ cells. The chain employs TRBV14 and TRBJ2-7; D not certain. The sample taken for sequencing was naive CD8+ T cells sorted from blood. This clonotype originated in a man between 25 and 39 years old in good health. The CDR3 DNA follows: TGTGCCAGCAGCCCGGAGACGGAATTCTACGAGCAGTACTTC. Its protein product is CASSPETEFYEQYF. Full variable domain (remainder filled in from reference TRBV14 and TRBJ2-7): EAGVTQFPSHSVIEKGQTVTLRCDPISGHDNLYWYRRVMGKEIKFLLHFVKESKQDESGMPNNRFLAERTGGTYSTLKVQPAELEDSGVYFCASSPETEFYEQYFGPGTRLTVT.